This T cell receptor beta chain is drawn from a study of cytomegalovirus exposure and HLA in healthy donors. Germline values: CDR1 GTSNPN, CDR2 SVGIG (reference sequence). V dropped 1 base and J dropped 4; count of bases not matched to a gene: 3. The CDR3 spans 15 residues. Use of 60 Vbeta and 13 Jbeta primers characterized the PCR. Here immunoSEQ multiplex PCR was the method, and the copy in TCRdb shows in-frame clones only, minus some. The sample carries roughly 100,000 clones, around 80% recorded once. This clonotype originated in a woman aged 60-70 years in good health and CMV-seronegative. This chain connects TRBV30 to TRBJ1-5, with 11 nucleotides matching TRBD1. The specimen sequenced was PBMCs. The CDR3 bases are TGTGCCTGGAGTGAAGGGACAGGGGGTAATCAGCCCCAGCATTTT. This codes for CAWSEGTGGNQPQHF.